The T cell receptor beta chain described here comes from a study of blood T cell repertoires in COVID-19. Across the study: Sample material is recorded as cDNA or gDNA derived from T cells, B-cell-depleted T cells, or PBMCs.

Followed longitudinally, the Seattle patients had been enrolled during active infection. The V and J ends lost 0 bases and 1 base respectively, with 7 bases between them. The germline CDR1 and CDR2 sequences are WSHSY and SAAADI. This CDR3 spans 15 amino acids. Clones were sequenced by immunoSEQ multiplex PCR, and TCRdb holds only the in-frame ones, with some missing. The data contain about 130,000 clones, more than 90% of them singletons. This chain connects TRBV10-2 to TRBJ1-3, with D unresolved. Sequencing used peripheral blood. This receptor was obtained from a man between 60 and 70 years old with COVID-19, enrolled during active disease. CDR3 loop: CASSESTDSGNTIYF. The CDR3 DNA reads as TGCGCCAGCAGTGAGTCTACAGATTCTGGAAACACCATATATTTT.